This TCR beta chain was captured by sequencing in a study of long-term antiretroviral therapy in people with HIV. Germline CDR1 is LNHDA and CDR2 is SQIVND (reference sequence). V gave up 4 bases and J gave up 1 base; unmatched junction bases: 7. The CDR3 extends over 16 amino acids. Study-wide results and limits: CDR3 lengths in HIV samples spanned a narrower range than controls. All blood samples came from the years 2004 to 2017, possibly under older ART regimens. Within the repertoire, clones expanded before ART were dominant at all time points.

A minimum of one pre-ART and two post-ART PBMC samples existed for each donor. Of note for this clone: Its target is not known.

Version v3.0 of the immunoSEQ assay ran at survey level. Only in-frame clones appear in the TCRdb table, and some are missing; sequencing was by immunoSEQ multiplex PCR. The data contain about 25,000 clones, around 80% of them seen just once; the ten biggest clones take up roughly 16%. The rearrangement joins TRBV19 to TRBJ1-5; 7 bases align to TRBD1. This TCR was sampled from a man aged 25-45 years with HIV. This material consisted of unsorted PBMCs, taken roughly 4.1 years after starting antiretroviral therapy. The CDR3 DNA is TGTGCCAGTAGTAGACAGGGCCCTCGAAGCAATCAGCCCCAGCATTTT. Its protein is CASSRQGPRSNQPQHF.